This passage covers 30 T cell receptor beta chains from one sample sequenced in a study of cytomegalovirus exposure and HLA in healthy donors. In the PCR, 60 Vbeta and 13 Jbeta primers were used. TCRdb's table, derived via immunoSEQ multiplex PCR, lists solely in-frame clones and lacks some. The table lists over 130,000 clones, approximately 80% of them singletons. The material sequenced was PBMCs. These receptors were taken from a male donor in good health and CMV-seronegative.

The CDR3 DNA follows: TGTGCCAGCAGCCAAGCCGGGACTAGCGGCGAGCAGTACTTC. Protein product: CASSQAGTSGEQYF. V usage is TRBV14 and J usage is TRBJ2-7, with TRBD2 identical over 11 bases. Germline-derived CDR1 and CDR2 are SGHDN and FVKESK. This CDR3 is 14 amino acids long. Trimming took 1 base from V and 6 from J; bases not matched to a gene: 2.

This clone was seen only once. The chain joins TRBV27 to TRBJ2-5, with 9 positions matching TRBD1. The CDR3 sequence is 12 residues long. With 5 bases clipped from V and 7 bases from J, the junction kept 2 bases outside the gene matches. Germline CDR1 is MNHEY and CDR2 is SMNVEV (reference sequence). CDR3 DNA sequence: TGTGCCAGCAGTCGGACAGGGGCGACCCAGTACTTC. It specifies CASSRTGATQYF.

This rearrangement joins TRBV7-8 to TRBJ2-7; TRBD2 might be the D (6 bases). CDR3 length: 17 residues. Trimming cost V 1 base and J 3 bases, with 19 bases left between them. CDR1 and CDR2 from the germline V gene are SGHVS and FQNEAQ. The CDR3 reads CASSLDGVGDGSYEQYF. DNA of the CDR3: TGTGCCAGCAGCTTAGACGGGGTAGGGGACGGGAGCTACGAGCAGTACTTC.

This chain links TRBV20-1 with TRBJ2-7; D might be TRBD2 (6 bases). The CDR3 covers 11 residues. Trimming took off 5 bases at V and 4 bases at J, with 9 bases between the two ends. CDR1 DFQATT and CDR2 SNEGSKA come from the germline V gene (reference sequence). As DNA, the CDR3 is TGCAGTGCTGGGGCGGGGTACGAGCAGTACTTC. This gives the protein CSAGAGYEQYF.

The V and J genes are TRBV7-9 and TRBJ2-7, with D perhaps TRBD1 (5 bases). The V end lost 1 base, the J end lost 2 bases, and 12 bases lay between the germline ends. CDR1 is SEHNR and CDR2 is FQNEAQ in the germline V gene (reference sequence). CDR3 length: 15 residues. Here the CDR3 DNA reads TGTGCCAGCAGCTTAGGGCCCGGACACACCTACGAGCAGTACTTC. It specifies CASSLGPGHTYEQYF. Using reference TRBV7-9 and TRBJ2-7 for the parts outside the CDR3, the full variable domain is DTGVSQNPRHKITKRGQNVTFRCDPISEHNRLYWYRQTLGQGPEFLTYFQNEAQLEKSRLLSDRFSAERPKGSFSTLEIQRTEQGDSAMYLCASSLGPGHTYEQYFGPGTRLTVT.

In the case of this clone: This same CDR3 is encoded by further DNA sequences in the sample. The J gene is TRBJ2-7, the V gene TRBV28; 12 bases match TRBD2. This CDR3 spans 15 amino acids. Germline V gene lookup returns CDR1 MDHEN and CDR2 SYDVKM. J lost 4 bases, V lost 2 bases, and 3 bases had no gene match. In nucleotides, the CDR3 is TGTGCCAGCAGTTTAGGGACTAGCGGGTCATACGAGCAGTACTTC. The encoded protein is CASSLGTSGSYEQYF.

V usage is TRBV5-1 and J usage is TRBJ2-1; 9 bases fit TRBD1. CDR1 and CDR2 from the germline V gene are SGHRS and YFSETQ. CDR3 length: 16 residues. V lost 4 bases to trimming and J lost 7 bases; unmatched junction nucleotides: 12. The CDR3 here is CASSRQGQGPTNEQFF. CDR3 nucleotide sequence: TGCGCCAGCAGCAGGCAGGGACAGGGACCCACAAATGAGCAGTTCTTC.

This clone was observed a handful of times. The rearrangement uses TRBV11-3 and TRBJ2-1; a weak D match, TRBD2 (6 bases). With 5 bases removed from V and 1 base from J, the gap between germline ends came to 15 bases. This CDR3 is built from 16 residues. Germline CDR1 reads SGHNT; CDR2 reads YENEEA. In nucleotides, the CDR3 is TGTGCCAGCAGCAATCGGAGGGCCAAGTCCTACAATGAGCAGTTCTTC. Its translation is CASSNRRAKSYNEQFF.

The J gene is TRBJ2-7, the V gene TRBV15; 7 positions match TRBD1. Germline CDR1 reads LNHNV; CDR2 reads YYDKDF (reference sequence). Unmatched junction bases numbered 7, after V lost 5 bases and J lost 6 bases. There are 13 residues in the CDR3. The CDR3 nucleotides read TGTGCCACCAGCCTCCAGACAGGGCGCGAGCAGTACTTC. This encodes CATSLQTGREQYF.

The chain uses TRBV7-9 and TRBJ2-1; weak D call: TRBD1 (6 bases). There are 16 residues in the CDR3. Trimming pared 5 bases from V and 2 bases from J, leaving 16 bases between. Germline V gene sequence: CDR1 SEHNR, CDR2 FQNEAQ (reference sequence). The CDR3 region is CASSASTDRTYNEQFF. The CDR3 nucleotides read TGTGCCAGCAGCGCAAGTACGGACAGAACCTACAATGAGCAGTTCTTC.

The chain carries TRBV9 and TRBJ2-2; 7 bases align to TRBD2. The V gene's germline CDR1 is SGDLS and CDR2 YYNGEE. The CDR3 totals 14 residues. The V and J ends lost 3 bases and 6 bases, in that order; junction bases with no gene match: 5. The CDR3 DNA reads TGTGCCAGCAGCGCTAGGACTAGGGCCGGGGAGCTGTTTTTT. It is translated as CASSARTRAGELFF.

The chain employs TRBV9 and TRBJ2-3, with D possibly being TRBD1 (5 bases). Germline assignment: CDR1 SGDLS and CDR2 YYNGEE. V lost 0 bases to trimming and J lost 1 base, with 12 bases between them. The CDR3 covers 16 residues. CDR3 loop: CASSVDPGKGTDTQYF. CDR3 nucleotides: TGTGCCAGCAGCGTAGACCCAGGGAAAGGCACAGATACGCAGTATTTT.

Only a few counts were recorded for this clone. The V gene is TRBV19, the J gene TRBJ1-5, with 7 bases identical to TRBD1. CDR1 is LNHDA, CDR2 SQIVND, per germline (reference sequence). The CDR3 runs 15 residues. J lost 8 bases, V lost 0 bases, and 7 bases had no gene match. The CDR3 nucleotides are TGTGCCAGTAGTATAGAGACAGGGCTCGTCGAGCCCCAGCATTTT. As protein: CASSIETGLVEPQHF.

A remark on this clone: One end of the junction varies from germline; a read error may be responsible. This chain links TRBV7-9 with TRBJ1-2; D remains unclear. Looked up from germline, CDR1 is SEHNR and CDR2 is FQNEAQ (reference sequence). The CDR3 loop spans 11 amino acids. CDR3 DNA sequence: TGTTCCAGCAGCCTAGATAGTGGCTACACCTTC. Residues: CSSSLDSGYTF.

The count of this clone is one. This chain joins TRBV11-2 and TRBJ2-1; D is unclear. This CDR3 contains 12 residues. Trimming left V 3 bases short and J 7 bases short, with 7 bases between. Germline lookup yields CDR1 SGHAT and CDR2 FQNNGV. The CDR3 protein is CASSFWPNEQFF. CDR3 sequence (DNA): TGTGCCAGCAGCTTTTGGCCGAATGAGCAGTTCTTC.

CDR3 sequence (DNA): TGTGCCATCAGCGCAGGGTACGAGCAGTACTTC. Its protein product is CAISAGYEQYF. V and J are TRBV10-3 and TRBJ2-7, with D tentatively TRBD1 (5 bases). The V end was cut by 6 bases, the J end by 4 bases, with 7 bases between. Per the germline V gene, CDR1 is ENHRY and CDR2 is SYGVKD. The CDR3 loop spans 11 amino acids.

The genes are TRBV21-1 and TRBJ2-5; the listed D gene, TRBD1, was not tested against the DNA. TRBV21-1 is a recognized pseudogene. The CDR3 runs 16 residues. CDR3 DNA: TGTGCCAGTCGACAGGGGCATAAGTGGCTAGGGGAGACCCAGTACTTC. It translates to CASRQGHKWLGETQYF.

The chain uses TRBV27 and TRBJ2-1; D uncertain. The germline V and J ends were trimmed by 3 bases and 8 bases, with 11 bases remaining between them. Germline values: CDR1 MNHEY, CDR2 SMNVEV (reference sequence). This CDR3 contains 13 residues. The CDR3: CASSFAVSDEQFF. The CDR3 region has the DNA TGTGCCAGCAGTTTTGCGGTGTCGGATGAGCAGTTCTTC.

The chain employs TRBV4-3 and TRBJ2-3; D is unresolved. The CDR3 has 21 amino acids. Germline CDR1 and CDR2: LGHNA and YSLEER. Trimming left V 2 bases short and J 0 bases short, with 27 bases between. The CDR3: CASSQFSALTPSSNSTDTQYF. CDR3 DNA: TGCGCCAGCAGCCAATTTTCCGCACTAACTCCCTCCAGTAATAGCACAGATACGCAGTATTTT.

The chain has TRBV6-1 and TRBJ1-1; TRBD1 is a possible D gene (5 bases). This CDR3 is built from 13 residues. In germline, CDR1 is MNHNS, CDR2 SASEGT. Trimming stripped 6 bases from V and 5 bases from J, with 13 bases between. The chain's CDR3 is CASRSTGGTEAFF. The DNA of the CDR3 is TGTGCCAGCAGGTCGACCGGGGGAACTGAAGCTTTCTTT.

The rearrangement uses TRBV5-4 and TRBJ2-3; possible D gene TRBD1, 5 bases. The germline V gene has CDR1 SGHNT and CDR2 YYREEE (reference sequence). The CDR3 loop spans 14 amino acids. Trimming removed 1 base from V and 2 bases from J, with 8 bases in between. The CDR3 is CASSLLTDTDTQYF. The CDR3 DNA reads TGTGCCAGCAGCTTGCTGACAGACACAGATACGCAGTATTTT.

The CDR3, as DNA: TGTGCCAGCTCGACTTGGGGGGACAGGGATTATCAGCCCCAGCATTTT. As protein: CASSTWGDRDYQPQHF. The V call is TRBV2, the J call TRBJ1-5; 9 bases map to TRBD1. This CDR3 is built from 16 residues. Germline V lookup: CDR1 SNHLY, CDR2 FYNNEI. With 8 bases clipped from V and 5 bases from J, the junction kept 13 bases outside the gene matches.

This rearrangement joins TRBV5-1 to TRBJ1-2, with 9 positions matching TRBD1. The CDR3 spans 17 residues. Trimming took 7 bases from V and 6 from J; bases not matched to a gene: 19. CDR1 and CDR2 (germline): SGHRS, YFSETQ. This CDR3 reads CASGWGQGLPKKNGYTF. CDR3 DNA sequence: TGCGCCAGCGGCTGGGGACAGGGTCTTCCCAAGAAAAATGGCTACACCTTC.

The chain is built from TRBV28 and TRBJ2-1, with 9 bases aligning to TRBD2. After removal of 2 bases from V and 3 bases from J, the junction contained 2 bases not matched to a gene. Germline CDR1 and CDR2: MDHEN and SYDVKM. There are 15 residues in the CDR3. CDR3 nucleotide sequence: TGTGCCAGCAGTTTAGCGGGAGGGCTCTACAATGAGCAGTTCTTC. Encoded protein: CASSLAGGLYNEQFF.

CDR3 coding DNA: TGTGCCAGCAGTTACGCCAGGAACTATGGCTACACCTTC. It codes for CASSYARNYGYTF. The chain joins TRBV6-5 to TRBJ1-2; D not certain. Germline assignment: CDR1 MNHEY and CDR2 SVGAGI. There are 13 residues in the CDR3. The V end lost 2 bases, the J end lost 2 bases, and 6 bases lay between the germline ends.

The genes are TRBV2 and TRBJ2-2; D is unclear. The V end was cut by 1 base, the J end by 3 bases, with 9 bases between. CDR3 size: 15 residues. Germline V gene lookup returns CDR1 SNHLY and CDR2 FYNNEI. For the CDR3, the DNA is TGTGCCAGCAGTGAAGTCTCCCGGGACACCGGGGAGCTGTTTTTT. It yields the protein CASSEVSRDTGELFF.

The J gene is TRBJ2-5, the V gene TRBV4-1, with D unresolved. Trimming removed 0 bases at V and 4 bases at J, with 6 bases between. This CDR3 has 13 residues. Germline CDR1 MGHRA, CDR2 YSYEKL. CDR3 protein: CASSQDRVETQYF. The CDR3 DNA reads as TGCGCCAGCAGCCAAGATCGAGTAGAGACCCAGTACTTC.

V gene TRBV7-2 combines with J gene TRBJ2-7, with D possibly matching TRBD2 (6 bases). With 4 bases removed from V and 3 bases from J, the gap between germline ends came to 10 bases. This CDR3 comprises 13 residues. CDR1 is SGHTA, CDR2 FQGNSA, per germline. DNA for the CDR3: TGTGCCAGCAGCTACGACGGGAGCTACGAGCAGTACTTC. Residues: CASSYDGSYEQYF.

The genes are TRBV28 and TRBJ2-3; D perhaps matches TRBD2 (5 bases). The CDR3 is 16 amino acids. Germline assignment: CDR1 MDHEN and CDR2 SYDVKM. Trimming removed 5 bases at V and 4 bases at J, with 19 bases between. As DNA, the CDR3 is TGTGCCAGCAGTGCTACCGTGGACTCCCCGGCAGATACGCAGTATTTT. Protein: CASSATVDSPADTQYF.

This chain uses TRBV5-4 with TRBJ2-7, with 11 positions matching TRBD2. The V gene's germline CDR1 is SGHNT and CDR2 YYREEE (reference sequence). CDR3 length: 15 amino acids. V lost 5 bases and J lost 0; bases outside the gene matches: 4. CDR3 region: CASRGGLADSYEQYF. CDR3 in DNA: TGTGCCAGCAGAGGGGGACTAGCGGACTCCTACGAGCAGTACTTC. Using reference TRBV5-4 and TRBJ2-7 for the parts outside the CDR3, the full variable domain is ETGVTQSPTHLIKTRGQQVTLRCSSQSGHNTVSWYQQALGQGPQFIFQYYREEENGRGNFPPRFSGLQFPNYSSELNVNALELDDSALYLCASRGGLADSYEQYFGPGTRLTVT.